This record looks at one T cell receptor beta chain sequence and its context. The antigen it recognizes is unknown. Base qualities are not at hand, and no much larger clone is one base apart. The immunoSEQ Assay, a bias-controlled multiplex PCR, was used to amplify TCRbeta CDR3 regions from genomic DNA. Processing in the source paper ran as follows. The number of nucleated cells in each sample was estimated by amplification of reference gene primers within the assay. To quantify the absolute abundance of each unique TCRbeta CDR3 rearrangement, sequence reads were collapsed and filtered. For each sample, productive Simpson clonality was calculated as the square root of Simpson's diversity index across productive rearrangements. TCRdb limited this immuneACCESS table to in-frame rearrangements with V and J called. A share of clones is missing; checked studies link under half to unresolved V genes, and the rest is unexplained. The D gene and trimming were derived from the DNA, and the V and J assignments and clone size from that table. The sample includes 200,000 to 250,000 clones, with 80% to 85% observed a single time. The top ten hold less than 3.5% of the sample.

As encoded in the germline V gene (reference sequence), CDR1 is LGHDT while CDR2 is YNNKEL. The V and J ends are trimmed by 0 bases and 2 bases, leaving 5 bases between them. Counted from cysteine to phenylalanine, this CDR3 has 15 amino acids. Only the CDR3 region is kept as DNA, spanning 45 bases read in frame from base 1. This record comes from a study of blood T cell repertoires in COVID-19 (dated by TCRdb to about 2020). For context, the study as a whole: Samples covering the acute and convalescent phases of COVID-19 were provided by collaborators in the United States, Italy and Spain. The samples were drawn from the first 160 participants of the ongoing ImmuneRACE study and from 950 to 1,500 subjects provided by 6 global collaborators. The prospective study material was composed of cDNA or gDNA derived from T cells, B-cell-depleted T cells, or PBMCs. The repertoires were released in a freely available public database intended as a resource for research on the immune response to SARS-CoV-2. Deeply sampled blood TCRbeta repertoires from subjects exposed to, actively infected with, or recovered from COVID-19 were included in the dataset. Where available, HLA class I and class II types were obtained from metadata supplied by the sample provider rather than from assay-based typing. Nearly every sample came with metadata listing a de-identified subject ID, COVID-19 status, age in years and sex.

Study-wide findings and limitations: The quantity of clinical and demographic metadata differed by source and by participant and was supplied without curation.

Each collaborating institution followed its own protocols to collect whole blood in K2EDTA tubes. Collaborator samples were shipped for TCRbeta analysis as frozen whole blood, isolated PBMCs, or DNA extracted from either sample type. The receptor was derived from a woman aged 18-29 years with acute or convalescent COVID-19. The sample taken for sequencing was peripheral blood. In this chain, TRBV3-1 (or the pseudogene TRBV3-2) is recombined with TRBJ2-6, with an unclear D gene assignment. The CDR3 amino acid sequence is: CASSQDRPGANVLTF. The sequenced DNA: TGTGCCAGCAGCCAAGATCGTCCTGGGGCCAACGTCCTGACTTTC.